One and the same sample provided the 13 T cell receptor beta chains below, sequenced in a study of cytomegalovirus exposure and HLA in healthy donors (dated by TCRdb to about 2017). Receptor amplification or capture employed the immunoSEQ multiplex PCR assay. The multiplex PCR relied on a mix of 60 forward primers for TCR Vbeta segments and 13 reverse primers for TCR Jbeta segments. TCRdb carries this immuneACCESS record with in-frame sequences only. Its versions omit some clonotypes, under half of them owing to an unresolved V gene in the studies checked, with the rest unexplained. Within this sample are some 110,000 clones, with 70% of them counted one time only. The ten biggest clones cover 8.7% of the sample. The sample was PBMCs. The receptors derive from a man aged 25 to 40 in good health and CMV-seropositive.

The CDR3 spells CASSSYRGANEKLFF. CDR3 bases: TGTGCCAGCAGTTCCTACAGGGGGGCTAATGAAAAACTGTTTTTT. The chain joins TRBV27 to TRBJ1-4; 8 nucleotides agree with TRBD1. With 4 bases clipped from V and 3 bases from J, the junction kept 4 bases outside the gene matches. The CDR3 has 15 amino acids. The germline V gene encodes CDR1 MNHEY and CDR2 SMNVEV (reference sequence).

This chain connects TRBV27 to TRBJ1-1; TRBD1 agrees at 8 bases. Germline V gives CDR1 MNHEY, CDR2 SMNVEV (reference sequence). The junction had 5 bases not matched to a gene; V was cut back by 4 bases and J by 10 bases. This CDR3 comprises 12 residues. CDR3: CASSSPGTGAFF. The CDR3 DNA reads TGTGCCAGCAGTTCCCCCGGGACAGGAGCTTTCTTT.

The chain combines TRBV11-2 with TRBJ2-3, with D possibly matching TRBD2 (6 bases). V lost 0 bases, J lost 4 bases, and 11 bases lay in between. The CDR3 contains 15 residues. Germline values: CDR1 SGHAT, CDR2 FQNNGV. As DNA, the CDR3 is TGTGCCAGCAGCTTAGATCTCCTAGCGCCAGATACGCAGTATTTT. Amino acids: CASSLDLLAPDTQYF.

This chain connects TRBV5-1 to TRBJ2-7; perhaps TRBD1 as D (6 bases). The CDR3 contains 15 residues. Trimming removed 0 bases at V and 3 bases at J, with 13 bases between. Germline CDR1 and CDR2: SGHRS and YFSETQ. This chain's CDR3 is CASSLGSKGVYEQYF. The CDR3 region has the DNA TGCGCCAGCAGCTTGGGATCCAAGGGGGTCTACGAGCAGTACTTC.

This clone was counted only a few times. V gene TRBV12-5 combines with J gene TRBJ1-1; 7 nucleotides match TRBD1. This CDR3 region has 15 residues. Germline CDR1 LGHNT, CDR2 FRNRAP. V shed 2 bases and J 1 base; nucleotides not matched to a gene: 4. The CDR3: CASGLMRQGNTEAFF. CDR3 bases: TGTGCTAGTGGTTTGATGAGACAGGGGAACACTGAAGCTTTCTTT. Together with reference TRBV12-5 and TRBJ1-1, the CDR3 gives the full variable domain: DARVTQTPRHKVTEMGQEVTMRCQPILGHNTVFWYRQTMMQGLELLAYFRNRAPLDDSGMPKDRFSAEMPDATLATLKIQPSEPRDSAVYFCASGLMRQGNTEAFFGQGTRLTVV.

The V gene is TRBV5-1, the J gene TRBJ2-3, with 7 bases lining up with TRBD1. J lost 0 bases, V lost 3 bases, and 1 base had no gene match. The germline V gene has CDR1 SGHRS and CDR2 YFSETQ. The CDR3 length is 14 residues. The CDR3 protein is CASSSGQSTDTQYF. CDR3 DNA sequence: TGCGCCAGCAGCTCGGGACAGAGCACAGATACGCAGTATTTT.

The chain links TRBV5-1 to TRBJ2-2; 9 positions agree with TRBD2. V shed 5 bases and J 1 base; nucleotides not matched to a gene: 3. The CDR3 contains 15 residues. The germline V gene encodes CDR1 SGHRS and CDR2 YFSETQ. In nucleotides, the CDR3 is TGCGCCAGCAGGTGGACTAGCGAGAACACCGGGGAGCTGTTTTTT. This translates into CASRWTSENTGELFF.

The rearrangement joins TRBV7-9 to TRBJ2-1; no firm D call. CDR1 is SEHNR and CDR2 is FQNEAQ in the germline V gene (reference sequence). Trimming stripped 1 base from V and 5 bases from J, with 12 bases between. The CDR3 consists of 15 residues. The CDR3, as DNA: TGTGCCAGCAGCTTAGTCGCAGGTCTCCACAATGAGCAGTTCTTC. It translates to CASSLVAGLHNEQFF.

This clone has only a few counts. The rearrangement links TRBV29-1 to TRBJ2-5; no clear D. V lost 7 bases to trimming and J lost 5 bases, with 14 bases between them. Looked up from germline, CDR1 is SQVTM and CDR2 is ANQGSEA. The length of the CDR3 is 12 residues. Here the CDR3 reads CSEVDNEETQYF. The CDR3 DNA follows: TGCAGCGAGGTCGACAACGAGGAGACCCAGTACTTC.

The J gene is TRBJ2-3, the V gene TRBV5-8; a weak D match, TRBD1 (6 bases). This CDR3 comprises 15 residues. The V end lost 4 bases, the J end lost 0 bases, and 12 bases lay between the germline ends. Germline V gene lookup returns CDR1 SGHTS and CDR2 YDEGEE. CDR3 sequence (DNA): TGTGCCAGCAGCCATGGACAGACTAGCACAGATACGCAGTATTTT. Its translation is CASSHGQTSTDTQYF.

The chain carries TRBV6-4 and TRBJ1-1; D might be TRBD1 (6 bases). Germline V lookup: CDR1 MRHNA, CDR2 SNTAGT. The V end lost 2 bases, the J end lost 0 bases, and 10 bases lay between the germline ends. The CDR3 covers 15 residues. This chain's CDR3 is CASSDPGQLNTEAFF. DNA for the CDR3: TGTGCCAGCAGTGACCCCGGACAGCTGAACACTGAAGCTTTCTTT.

Comments on this clone: Different DNA sequences within this sample yield the same CDR3. The chain has TRBV5-6 and TRBJ2-1; 10 bases line up with TRBD1. The CDR3 covers 14 residues. The V and J ends lost 5 bases and 6 bases, in that order; junction bases with no gene match: 5. Germline CDR1 reads SGHDT; CDR2 reads YYEEEE. The CDR3 DNA follows: TGTGCCAGCAGGCTGGGACAGGGGCTCAATGAGCAGTTCTTC. Its translation: CASRLGQGLNEQFF.

The chain uses TRBV19 and TRBJ1-1; D is unresolved. CDR3 length: 14 residues. V lost 5 bases and J lost 5, with 15 bases in between. Germline lookup yields CDR1 LNHDA and CDR2 SQIVND (reference sequence). The CDR3 nucleotides are TGTGCCAGTAGTCCCAGTGGAGGTGTGACTGAAGCTTTCTTT. It codes for CASSPSGGVTEAFF.